This T cell receptor (beta chain) is from a study of blood T cells in healthy people across ages. General study points: The recorded TCR beta diversity per million T cells decreased in a roughly linear manner with age.

Only a few counts were recorded for this clonotype. Its antigen is not known. A second PCR of about 6 to 11 cycles used a sample-barcoded 5' primer and a J-beta primer mix. TCRdb analysed the 5' RACE reads with MiXCR anew, one entry per CDR3 protein. The data hold around 580,000 distinct CDR3 sequences, with roughly 48% observed a single time. V lost 4 bases to trimming and J lost 0 bases, with 7 bases between them. Germline CDR1 and CDR2: SQVTM and ANQGSEA. This CDR3 has 12 amino acids. The specimen sequenced was blood. This TCR was sampled from an older man in good health. The chain couples TRBV29-1 to TRBJ2-7; no definite D call. CDR3 in amino acids: CSVGKSSYEQYF. The CDR3 DNA follows: TGCAGCGTTGGAAAATCCTCCTACGAGCAGTACTTC.